These T cell receptor beta chains were read from a single sample in a study of monozygotic twins with inflammatory bowel disease. TCRdb re-called the 5' RACE reads, yielding one record per CDR3 amino acid sequence without DNA. In total, the table holds approximately 380,000 distinct CDR3 sequences. Material for sequencing was blood. These TCRs come from a human donor with ulcerative colitis or Crohn's disease, or a healthy co-twin of an affected twin (not recorded which). Each CDR3 is given with its conserved first and last residue.

V gene	J gene	CDR3 protein
TRBV11-2	TRBJ2-3	CASSLDGAPGDTQYF
TRBV7-9	TRBJ1-5	CASSYDGNQPQHF
TRBV6-2/TRBV6-3	TRBJ2-3	CASSQSGAADTQYF
TRBV5-1	TRBJ1-3	CASSLNIRQGASSGNTIYF
TRBV4-1	TRBJ1-6	CASSQDWYRKSSYNSPLHF
TRBV9	TRBJ2-3	CASSVAKGLASDTQYF
TRBV9	TRBJ2-1	CASSVDPSAGTGDNEQFF
TRBV5-1	TRBJ2-3	CASSLSSLAGTTDTQYF
TRBV7-2	TRBJ2-1	CASSSSGDLSYNEQFF
TRBV5-1	TRBJ1-2	CASSLADFWGYTF
TRBV6-6	TRBJ2-7	CASRPGSISYEQYF
TRBV28	TRBJ2-3	CASSLPFMGSGGKDTQYF
TRBV6-1	TRBJ2-3	CASTSKRRGATDTQYF
TRBV7-2	TRBJ1-3	CASSLARDRVSGNTIYF
TRBV4-1	TRBJ2-2	CASSHTSGGHTGELFF
TRBV4-3	TRBJ1-2	CASSHTTGDGYTF
TRBV5-4	TRBJ2-7	CASSLANGDEQYF
TRBV9	TRBJ2-7	CASSVGHGYEQYF
TRBV7-3	TRBJ2-1	CASSLTQGVYNEQFF
TRBV5-1	TRBJ2-7	CASSFRGRRKGEQYF
TRBV5-1	TRBJ1-2	CASSLAGNGYTF
TRBV11-3	TRBJ2-7	CASSKGTDVPYEQYF
TRBV5-1	TRBJ2-7	CASSLAVGTTKAYEQYF
TRBV5-1	TRBJ2-7	CASSLVDWASQQYF
TRBV10-3	TRBJ1-4	CAISERRDRAPNEKLFF
TRBV29-1	TRBJ2-3	CSATGTGPTDTQYF
TRBV4-2	TRBJ2-7	CASSQDGGGQGLNEQYF
TRBV20-1	TRBJ1-5	CSARRGTDSNQPQHF
TRBV2	TRBJ1-1	CASAYSTQAFF
TRBV6-5	TRBJ2-1	CASRPGSGNEQFF
TRBV12-3/TRBV12-4	TRBJ1-5	CASSSSVTYSNQPQHF
TRBV7-9	TRBJ2-1	CASTDRALNEQFF
TRBV28	TRBJ2-7	CASRWGGRYEQYF
TRBV27	TRBJ2-3	CASSPVAGGEADTQYF
TRBV7-3	TRBJ2-3	CASSLSGGADTQYF
TRBV19	TRBJ2-5	CASSSRMQETQYF
TRBV5-1	TRBJ2-5	CASSLDPQGFNQETQYF
TRBV20-1	TRBJ2-2	CSASRGLAGNTGELFF
TRBV18	TRBJ2-5	CASSPPGGGGETQYF
TRBV12-3/TRBV12-4	TRBJ1-5	CASSLSGPNQPQHF
TRBV18	TRBJ2-4	CASSPIRDRGLNIQYF
TRBV10-3	TRBJ1-2	CAISEPTGPGYGYTF
TRBV20-1	TRBJ2-1	CSARDPVSGVIYNEQFF
TRBV20-1	TRBJ2-7	CSARSQGRQDNEQYF
TRBV5-1	TRBJ2-1	CASSSRTGVYNEQFF
TRBV10-3	TRBJ1-2	CANTPDGNYGYTF
TRBV5-6	TRBJ1-3	CASSSGPSSGNTIYF
TRBV4-1	TRBJ2-5	CASSQEWRGQETQYF
TRBV25-1	TRBJ2-7	CASSELRDGSYEQYF
TRBV6-1	TRBJ2-1	CASRPLAGGPYNEQFF
TRBV6-1	TRBJ2-2	CASSPALGGRPAGELFF
TRBV12-5	TRBJ2-2	CASGSWDLRVSGELFF
TRBV5-4	TRBJ2-7	CASSSRPTYEQYF